The sequence of this T cell receptor (beta chain) was determined in a study of CD8 T cells in Susac syndrome (dated by TCRdb to about 2019). With regard to the full study: Repertoire sequencing was used to test whether CD8+ T cell activation and differentiation in Susac syndrome was antigen driven. The clonality of the CD8+ T cell repertoire was compared across about a dozen healthy donors, about 14 Susac syndrome patients and roughly 15 multiple sclerosis patients. What the work shows at the level of the full study, not this receptor alone: The number of individuals in the TCR sequencing and HLA analysis was recognized as being relatively small.

The germline V gene sets CDR1 to MDHEN and CDR2 to SYDVKM. Trimming takes 7 bases from V and 2 bases from J, and the germline ends sit 6 bases apart. The CDR3 sequence holds 13 residues, the cysteine and phenylalanine included. CDR3 DNA only is kept here, 39 bases in frame from base 1. About this clonotype: No cognate antigen has been identified for it. The input lacks base qualities; no much larger clone sits a single base away.

High-throughput TCR beta sequencing profiled peripheral blood CD8+ and CD4+ T cells from healthy donors, Susac syndrome patients and multiple sclerosis patients. The multiple sclerosis controls were treatment-naive patients who had stable or active relapsing-remitting disease and met the revised McDonald criteria. Bulk CD8+ and CD4+ T cells were purified by magnetic negative isolation, whereas CD8+ TEMRA cells were enriched by FACS. Blood was drawn into EDTA tubes, processed within 24 hours, and PBMCs were isolated by density gradient centrifugation. PBMCs intended for TCR sequencing were cryopreserved in liquid nitrogen and thawed later in a water bath at 37 degrees C. The sorted or isolated CD4+, CD8+ and CD8+ TEMRA cells had a purity of 90% or higher. RNA was extracted using the RNeasy kit, and about 0.5 to 1 ug of the RNA was reverse transcribed with random hexamers. The immunoSEQ multiplex PCR assay, which covers 54 Vbeta and 13 Jbeta segments, was used to amplify TCR beta CDR3 regions. PCR amplification bias was corrected using a synthetic template baseline for primer optimization and computational correction. Concerning the study's data processing: Reads were annotated to V, D and J genes per IMGT and analyzed with immunoSEQ Analyzer, keeping only productive sequences. Clonality was calculated as one minus the Shannon entropy normalized by log2 of the number of productive unique sequences. For each patient and control, public and private clones were evaluated among the 100 most prevalent clones. A clone was defined as Susac-specific if it was absent from the healthy and MS cohorts, from some 1,100 published viral clones and from other ImmuneACCESS disease sequences. TCRdb ran its own pipeline on the public reads, namely fastp trimming at Q25 and MiXCR clone calling, and kept in-frame beta chains. All rows with the same CDR3 protein become a single entry with the most common DNA and genes. TCRdb assigned the V and J calls; the authors' analysis was not used. Here the sample has approximately 300,000 distinct CDR3 sequences; about 82% occur a single time. The ten biggest clones cover around 0.21% of the sample.

The rearrangement joined TRBV28 to TRBJ2-6, with no confidently assigned D gene. The sequence derives from a human donor with multiple sclerosis. Sequencing was done on a sample of CD8+ T cells from PBMCs. DNA sequence: TGTGCCAGCATTACTCCTGGGGCCAACGTCCTGACTTTC. Its translation reads: CASITPGANVLTF. Extended through the reference TRBV28 and TRBJ2-6 proteins, this CDR3 yields the full variable domain: DVKVTQSSRYLVKRTGEKVFLECVQDMDHENMFWYRQDPGLGLRLIYFSYDVKMKEKGDIPEGYSVSREKKERFSLILESASTNQTSMYLCASITPGANVLTFGAGSRLTVL.